These 17 T cell receptor beta chains came from one sample sequenced in a study of T cell responses to AZD1222 COVID-19 vaccine. Clones were sequenced by immunoSEQ multiplex PCR, and TCRdb holds only the in-frame ones, with some missing. This sample yields roughly 120,000 clones, of which about 91% are seen a single time; under 6.5% belongs to the top ten. The sequences come from peripheral blood, collected on day 0 of AZD1222 vaccination. These receptors originate from an adult in good health.

The rearrangement joins TRBV6-2 or TRBV6-3 to TRBJ2-1; D call uncertain. V was trimmed by 2 bases and J by 3 bases, leaving 5 bases between them. The CDR3 has 13 amino acids. Germline V gene sequence: CDR1 MNHEY, CDR2 SVGEGT. CDR3 loop: CASSYGLYNEQFF. As DNA, the CDR3 is TGTGCCAGCAGTTACGGTCTCTACAATGAGCAGTTCTTC.

V is TRBV2 and J is TRBJ1-3; D possibly corresponds to TRBD1 (5 bases). The CDR3 totals 13 residues. The germline V gene encodes CDR1 SNHLY and CDR2 FYNNEI. The V and J ends lost 6 bases and 0 bases respectively, with 6 bases between them. CDR3: CASRGGSGNTIYF. CDR3 nucleotide sequence: TGTGCCAGCAGGGGGGGCTCTGGAAACACCATATATTTT.

V gene TRBV7-6 combines with J gene TRBJ2-7, with D possibly TRBD1 on 6 matching bases. The CDR3 length is 16 residues. V was clipped by 1 base and J by 2 bases, with 15 bases between them. CDR1 SGHVS and CDR2 FNYEAQ come from the germline V gene. The CDR3 region has the DNA TGTGCCAGCAGCTTAGGCCAGGGGTCCCTGACCTACGAGCAGTACTTC. As protein: CASSLGQGSLTYEQYF.

The V call is TRBV6-2 or TRBV6-3, the J call TRBJ2-3, with TRBD2 matching over 14 bases. CDR1 and CDR2 from the germline V gene are MNHEY and SVGEGT. V lost 5 bases, J lost 5 bases, and 6 bases stayed unmatched. The CDR3 loop spans 16 amino acids. The CDR3 DNA sequence: TGTGCCAGCAGTCGACCGGGACTAGCGGGGGAAGATACGCAGTATTTT. It translates to CASSRPGLAGEDTQYF.

Only one count was recorded for this clone. V and J are TRBV19 and TRBJ1-5, with a weak D call TRBD1 (6 bases). V dropped 8 bases and J dropped 7 bases, with 18 bases sitting between them. There are 14 residues in the CDR3. Germline-derived CDR1 and CDR2 are LNHDA and SQIVND (reference sequence). The CDR3 spells CASWDRGRLQPQHF. The DNA for the CDR3 is TGTGCCAGTTGGGATCGGGGGCGATTGCAGCCCCAGCATTTT.

The chain links TRBV6-5 to TRBJ2-5; D unresolved. The CDR3 contains 14 residues. V lost 0 bases to trimming and J lost 4 bases, with 9 bases between them. Germline V CDR1 and CDR2: MNHEY, SVGAGI. The DNA for the CDR3 is TGTGCCAGCAGTTACTCGTGGGCTGGAGAGACCCAGTACTTC. This translates into CASSYSWAGETQYF.

This chain joins TRBV29-1 and TRBJ1-1; D remains ambiguous. The germline gives CDR1 SQVTM, CDR2 ANQGSEA. V gave up 4 bases and J gave up 1 base, with 10 bases separating them. The CDR3 runs 13 residues. The CDR3 sequence is CSVGYLANTEAFF. The CDR3 DNA reads as TGCAGCGTTGGTTATCTGGCGAACACTGAAGCTTTCTTT. The full variable domain, in which reference TRBV29-1 and TRBJ1-1 provide the parts outside the CDR3, is SAVISQKPSRDICQRGTSLTIQCQVDSQVTMMFWYRQQPGQSLTLIATANQGSEATYESGFVIDKFPISRPNLTFSTLTVSNMSPEDSSIYLCSVGYLANTEAFFGQGTRLTVV.

The V gene is TRBV6-1, the J gene TRBJ1-4; D is perhaps TRBD1 (5 bases). Trimming left V 0 bases short and J 8 bases short, with 10 bases between. There are 14 residues in the CDR3. The germline CDR1 and CDR2 sequences are MNHNS and SASEGT. The chain's CDR3 is CASSEAGGREKLFF. The CDR3 coding sequence is TGTGCCAGCAGTGAAGCGGGGGGTAGGGAAAAACTGTTTTTT.

The genes are TRBV5-1 and TRBJ1-6; D remains unclear. This CDR3 spans 15 amino acids. Per germline, CDR1 SGHRS and CDR2 YFSETQ. V lost 0 bases to trimming and J lost 3 bases, with 7 bases between them. CDR3 protein: CASSLGPYYNSPLHF. The CDR3 DNA sequence: TGCGCCAGCAGCTTGGGCCCTTACTATAATTCACCCCTCCACTTT.

The V gene is TRBV13, the J gene TRBJ2-7; D call uncertain. CDR1 and CDR2 from the germline V gene are PRHDT and FYEKMQ (reference sequence). The V end was cut by 3 bases, the J end by 5 bases, with 8 bases between. The CDR3 extends over 12 amino acids. The CDR3 coding sequence is TGTGCCAGCAGCTTGGGGTTCGACGAGCAGTACTTC. Translating gives CASSLGFDEQYF.

The CDR3 DNA is TGTGCCAGCAGTTCTAAAGATACGCAGTATTTT. Translation gives CASSSKDTQYF. The chain uses TRBV12-3 or TRBV12-4 and TRBJ2-3; no clear D. The CDR3 loop spans 11 amino acids. The V gene lost 4 bases and the J gene lost 5 bases, with 4 bases spanning the gap.

The rearrangement joins TRBV6-5 to TRBJ1-4, with TRBD1 matching 11 bases. The CDR3 has 14 residues. CDR1 is MNHEY, CDR2 SVGAGI, per germline. V was clipped by 6 bases and J by 7 bases; unmatched bases: 4. The CDR3 here is CASSSGTGGEKLFF. Written as DNA, the CDR3 is TGTGCCAGCAGCTCGGGGACAGGGGGTGAAAAACTGTTTTTT.

The CDR3 spells CASSSFGGEGQTQYF. CDR3 nucleotide sequence: TGCGCCAGCAGCTCGTTCGGCGGGGAGGGGCAGACCCAGTACTTC. The chain links TRBV5-1 to TRBJ2-5; 7 bases map to TRBD2. CDR1 SGHRS and CDR2 YFSETQ come from the germline V gene. CDR3 length: 15 amino acids. Trimming removed 3 bases from V and 6 bases from J; junction bases left unmatched: 11.

This chain joins TRBV6-2 or TRBV6-3 and TRBJ2-7, with 9 bases that match TRBD1. In germline, CDR1 is MNHEY, CDR2 SVGEGT. Trimming at V came to 3 bases and at J to 0 bases, leaving 6 bases not matched to a gene. CDR3 length: 16 residues. This chain's CDR3 is CASSYSGTGNSYEQYF. DNA of the CDR3: TGTGCCAGCAGTTATTCCGGGACAGGGAACTCCTACGAGCAGTACTTC.

The V gene is TRBV7-9, the J gene TRBJ2-1; no reliable D call. The CDR3 loop spans 14 amino acids. Germline values: CDR1 SEHNR, CDR2 FQNEAQ (reference sequence). V was trimmed by 0 bases and J by 8 bases, leaving 11 bases between them. CDR3 in DNA: TGTGCCAGCAGCTTAGCGTTTGACAAACATGAGCAGTTCTTC. The encoded protein is CASSLAFDKHEQFF.

V is TRBV19 and J is TRBJ2-7; D is perhaps TRBD1 (6 bases). V dropped 3 bases and J dropped 3 bases, with 12 bases sitting between them. This CDR3 is 14 amino acids long. CDR1 and CDR2 from the germline V gene are LNHDA and SQIVND (reference sequence). The CDR3: CASSIYEDSYEQYF. DNA of the CDR3: TGTGCCAGTAGTATCTACGAGGACAGCTACGAGCAGTACTTC.

The chain combines TRBV7-2 with TRBJ1-5; TRBD1 agrees at 7 bases. This CDR3 region has 15 residues. CDR1 and CDR2 (germline): SGHTA, FQGNSA. V lost 1 base and J lost 2; bases outside the gene matches: 2. The CDR3 here is CASSLDRGGNQPQHF. The CDR3 nucleotides are TGTGCCAGCAGCTTAGACAGGGGAGGCAATCAGCCCCAGCATTTT.